Below are 9 T cell receptor beta chains sequenced from a single sample in a study of blood T cell repertoires in COVID-19. TCRdb's table, derived via immunoSEQ multiplex PCR, lists solely in-frame clones and lacks some. Altogether roughly 200,000 clones are present, 86% being singletons, with the ten largest covering about 4%. The source material was PBMCs or T cells enriched from blood (not recorded which). The receptor source for this set is a woman aged 40 to 50 with acute COVID-19.

The gene calls are TRBV19 and TRBJ1-5; D is possibly TRBD1 (6 bases). V was trimmed by 7 bases and J by 0 bases, leaving 10 bases between them. Germline V gives CDR1 LNHDA, CDR2 SQIVND (reference sequence). The CDR3 is made up of 14 amino acids. The CDR3 reads CASKRDNSNQPQHF. CDR3 DNA sequence: TGTGCCAGTAAAAGGGACAATAGCAATCAGCCCCAGCATTTT.

The chain carries TRBV7-2 and TRBJ2-2; D gene ambiguous. V shed 1 base and J shed 3 bases, with 6 bases lying between them. Germline V gives CDR1 SGHTA, CDR2 FQGNSA. This CDR3 contains 14 residues. CDR3 region: CASSLGRHTGELFF. Here the CDR3 DNA reads TGTGCCAGCAGCTTAGGGCGGCACACCGGGGAGCTGTTTTTT.

The rearrangement links TRBV13 to TRBJ1-1; D gene uncertain. Germline V gives CDR1 PRHDT, CDR2 FYEKMQ (reference sequence). V lost 1 base, J lost 8 bases, and 8 bases lay in between. The CDR3 has 12 amino acids. In DNA, the CDR3 is TGTGCCAGCAGCTTAGCTCCGGGAGAAGCTTTCTTT. Its protein product is CASSLAPGEAFF.

The CDR3 DNA follows: TGCGCCAGCCTCCAAGGGGGTGGATACAATGAGCAGTTCTTC. The encoded protein is CASLQGGGYNEQFF. The chain carries TRBV5-1 and TRBJ2-1; D perhaps matches TRBD1 (6 bases). Germline-derived CDR1 and CDR2 are SGHRS and YFSETQ. The CDR3 contains 14 residues. The ends were cut back, 7 bases at V and 4 bases at J, with 15 bases in the middle.

The chain combines TRBV2 with TRBJ1-2, with 7 bases aligning to TRBD1. The germline gives CDR1 SNHLY, CDR2 FYNNEI. V gave up 4 bases and J gave up 5 bases; unmatched junction bases: 10. CDR3 length: 15 residues. CDR3 bases: TGTGCCAGCAGTGGACCACAGGGGCCCCGATATGGCTACACCTTC. Its translation: CASSGPQGPRYGYTF.

J is TRBJ1-2 and V is TRBV11-2; D might be TRBD1 (5 bases). There are 14 residues in the CDR3. The V and J ends lost 2 bases and 8 bases respectively, with 15 bases between them. From germline, CDR1 is SGHAT and CDR2 FQNNGV. CDR3 loop: CASSLNLGGPGYTF. CDR3 bases: TGTGCCAGCAGCTTAAACCTGGGGGGTCCGGGCTACACCTTC.

CDR3 amino acids: CSVDGTGGTGELFF. CDR3 coding DNA: TGCAGCGTTGACGGGACAGGGGGAACCGGGGAGCTGTTTTTT. V usage is TRBV29-1 and J usage is TRBJ2-2; 11 bases fit TRBD1. Unmatched junction bases numbered 2, after V lost 3 bases and J lost 5 bases. Germline V gives CDR1 SQVTM, CDR2 ANQGSEA. There are 14 residues in the CDR3.

This clone was detected a few times. The J gene is TRBJ2-1, the V gene TRBV24-1; the match to TRBD2 covers 9 bases. The V and J ends lost 3 bases and 9 bases, in that order; junction bases with no gene match: 5. CDR3 length: 14 residues. Germline loops: CDR1 KGHDR, CDR2 SFDVKD. DNA for the CDR3: TGTGCCACCAGTGATCGTGCGACTAGCGGTGAGCAGTTCTTC. Amino acid sequence: CATSDRATSGEQFF.

Only one count was recorded for this clone. V gene TRBV12-5 combines with J gene TRBJ1-1; no definite D call. The V gene lost 4 bases and the J gene lost 8 bases, with 11 bases spanning the gap. Germline assignment: CDR1 LGHNT and CDR2 FRNRAP. This CDR3 comprises 12 residues. CDR3 amino acids: CASGSGGLEAFF. The CDR3 region has the DNA TGTGCTAGTGGTTCGGGAGGGCTCGAAGCTTTCTTT. Filled out from reference TRBV12-5 and TRBJ1-1, the complete variable domain reads DARVTQTPRHKVTEMGQEVTMRCQPILGHNTVFWYRQTMMQGLELLAYFRNRAPLDDSGMPKDRFSAEMPDATLATLKIQPSEPRDSAVYFCASGSGGLEAFFGQGTRLTVV.